This T cell receptor beta chain was retrieved from a study of T cells in Graves' hyperthyroidism and ophthalmopathy. Study results and caveats: Among thyroid clonotypes expanded above 0.001, most also appeared in blood.

From RNA transcripts, TCR beta CDR3 regions were amplified. The HTBI primer set served for first-round RT-PCR of the TCR CDR3. TCRdb re-analysed the multiplex PCR reads in MiXCR, keeping a single row per CDR3 protein. The data show more than 350,000 distinct CDR3 sequences, 15% seen once. The table lists this clonotype with many counts. Its antigen is unidentified. The TCR was taken from a woman aged 25 to 39 with Graves' hyperthyroidism. Sequencing used blood.

CDR3 residues: CASSLGTGNFYEQYF. CDR3 coding DNA: TGTGCCAGCAGTTTGGGGACAGGGAATTTCTACGAGCAGTACTTC. The rearrangement links TRBV27 to TRBJ2-7, with TRBD1 matching over 9 bases. CDR1 is MNHEY, CDR2 SMNVEV, per germline (reference sequence). This CDR3 is 15 amino acids long. Losses at the gene ends were 3 bases for V and 3 bases for J; bases not matched to a gene: 6.